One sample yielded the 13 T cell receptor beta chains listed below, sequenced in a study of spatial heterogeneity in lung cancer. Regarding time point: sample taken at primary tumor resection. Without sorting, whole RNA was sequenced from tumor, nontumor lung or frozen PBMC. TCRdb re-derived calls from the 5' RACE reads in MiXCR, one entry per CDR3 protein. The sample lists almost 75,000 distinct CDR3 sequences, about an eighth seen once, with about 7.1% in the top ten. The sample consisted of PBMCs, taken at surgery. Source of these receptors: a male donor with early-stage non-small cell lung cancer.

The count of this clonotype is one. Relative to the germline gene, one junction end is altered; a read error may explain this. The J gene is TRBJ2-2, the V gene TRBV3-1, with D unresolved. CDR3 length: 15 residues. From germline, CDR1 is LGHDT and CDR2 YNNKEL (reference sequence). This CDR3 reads CTSSQDWTTTGELFF. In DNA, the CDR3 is TGTACCAGCAGCCAAGATTGGACCACAACCGGGGAGCTGTTTTTT. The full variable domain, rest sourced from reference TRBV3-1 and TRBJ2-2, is DTAVSQTPKYLVTQMGNDKSIKCEQNLGHDTMYWYKQDSKKFLKIMFSYNNKELIINETVPNRFSPKSPDKAHLNLHINSLELGDSAVYFCTSSQDWTTTGELFFGEGSRLTVL.

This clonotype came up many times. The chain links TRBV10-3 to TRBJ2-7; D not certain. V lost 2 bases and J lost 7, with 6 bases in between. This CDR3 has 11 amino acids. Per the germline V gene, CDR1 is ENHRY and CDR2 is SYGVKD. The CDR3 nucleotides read TGTGCCATCAGTGAGGGGCCAGAGCAGTACTTC. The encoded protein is CAISEGPEQYF.

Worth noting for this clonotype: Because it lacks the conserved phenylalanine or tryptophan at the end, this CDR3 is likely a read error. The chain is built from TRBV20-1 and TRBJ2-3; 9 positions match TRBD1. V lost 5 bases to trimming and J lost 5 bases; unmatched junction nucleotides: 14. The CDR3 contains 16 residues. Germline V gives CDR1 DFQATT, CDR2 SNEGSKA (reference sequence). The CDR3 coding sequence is TGCAGTGCTCCCTCGTTGGGACAGGGTGGAAGAGATACGCAGTATTCT. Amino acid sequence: CSAPSLGQGGRDTQYS.

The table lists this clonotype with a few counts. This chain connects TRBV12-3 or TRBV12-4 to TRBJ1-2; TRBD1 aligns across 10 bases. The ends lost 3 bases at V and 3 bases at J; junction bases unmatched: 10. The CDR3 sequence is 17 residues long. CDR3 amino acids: CASSLSVGGQGDYGYTF. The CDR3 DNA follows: TGTGCCAGCAGTTTGTCTGTCGGCGGACAGGGGGACTATGGCTACACCTTC.

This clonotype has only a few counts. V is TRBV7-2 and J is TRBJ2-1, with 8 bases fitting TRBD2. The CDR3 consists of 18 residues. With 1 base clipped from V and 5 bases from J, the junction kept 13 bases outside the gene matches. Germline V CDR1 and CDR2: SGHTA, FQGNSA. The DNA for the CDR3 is TGTGCCAGCAGCTTAGGTATTGGAGTTAGCGGGACTAACAATGAGCAGTTCTTC. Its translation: CASSLGIGVSGTNNEQFF.

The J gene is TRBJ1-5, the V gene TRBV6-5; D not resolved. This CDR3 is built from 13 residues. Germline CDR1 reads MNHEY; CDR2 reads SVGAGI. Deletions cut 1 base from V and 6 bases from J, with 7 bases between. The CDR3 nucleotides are TGTGCCAGCAGTTACTTTTCAGGTCAGCCCCAGCATTTT. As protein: CASSYFSGQPQHF.

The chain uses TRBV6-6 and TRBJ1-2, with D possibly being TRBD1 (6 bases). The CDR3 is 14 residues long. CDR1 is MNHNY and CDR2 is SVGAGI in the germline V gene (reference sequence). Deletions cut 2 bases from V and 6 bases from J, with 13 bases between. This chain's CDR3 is CASSYPQGKNGYTF. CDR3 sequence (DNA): TGTGCCAGCAGTTACCCCCAGGGGAAGAATGGCTACACCTTC.

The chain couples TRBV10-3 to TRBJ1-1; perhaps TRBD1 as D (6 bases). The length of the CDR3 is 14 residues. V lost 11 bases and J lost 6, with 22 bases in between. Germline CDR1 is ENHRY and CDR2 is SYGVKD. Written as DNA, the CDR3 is TGTGCCGGCCGGGGGGCGGAAGGGTTAGCTGAAGCTTTCTTT. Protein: CAGRGAEGLAEAFF.

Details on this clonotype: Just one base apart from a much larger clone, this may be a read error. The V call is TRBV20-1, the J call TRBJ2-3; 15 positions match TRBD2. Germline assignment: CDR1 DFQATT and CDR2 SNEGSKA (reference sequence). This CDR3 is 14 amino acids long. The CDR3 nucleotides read TGCAGTGCTTCAGGACTAGCGGGAGGGGATAAGCAGTATTTT. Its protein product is CSASGLAGGDKQYF.

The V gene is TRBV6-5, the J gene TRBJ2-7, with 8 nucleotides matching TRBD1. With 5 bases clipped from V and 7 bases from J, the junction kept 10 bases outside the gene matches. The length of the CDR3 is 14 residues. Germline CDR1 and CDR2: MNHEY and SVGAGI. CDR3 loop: CASSTVGTGGEQYF. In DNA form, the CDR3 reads TGTGCCAGCAGTACAGTCGGGACAGGTGGTGAGCAGTACTTC.

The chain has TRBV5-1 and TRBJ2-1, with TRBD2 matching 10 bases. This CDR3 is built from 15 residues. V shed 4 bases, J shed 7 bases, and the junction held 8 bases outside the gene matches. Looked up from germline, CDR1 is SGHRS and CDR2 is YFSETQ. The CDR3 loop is CASSQAGGRGNEQFF. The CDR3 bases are TGCGCCAGCAGCCAAGCGGGAGGGAGAGGGAATGAGCAGTTCTTC.

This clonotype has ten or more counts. CDR3 protein: CASSPRQDSQETQYF. CDR3 nucleotides: TGTGCCAGCAGCCCAAGGCAGGACTCCCAAGAGACCCAGTACTTC. V is TRBV2 and J is TRBJ2-5, with D tentatively TRBD2 (5 bases). Trimming pared 6 bases from V and 1 base from J, leaving 15 bases between. Germline CDR1 is SNHLY and CDR2 is FYNNEI. This CDR3 contains 15 residues.

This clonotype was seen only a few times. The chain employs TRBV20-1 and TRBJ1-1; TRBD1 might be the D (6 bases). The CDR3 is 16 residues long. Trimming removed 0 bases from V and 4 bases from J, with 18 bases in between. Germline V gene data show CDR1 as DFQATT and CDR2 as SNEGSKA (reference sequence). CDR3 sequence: CSARDGNRETGTEAFF. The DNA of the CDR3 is TGCAGTGCTAGAGATGGCAACAGGGAAACGGGCACTGAAGCTTTCTTT.